The 19 T cell receptor beta chains presented below share a single source sample, sequenced in a study of control samples from healthy donors and cancer patients. Here immunoSEQ multiplex PCR was the method, and the copy in TCRdb shows in-frame clones only, minus some. Altogether 150,000 or so clones are present, around 88% being singletons, with the ten largest covering over 1.5%. Material for sequencing was blood. These receptors were taken from a man aged 18 to 35 in good health.

V gene TRBV28 combines with J gene TRBJ1-1; D ambiguous. The CDR3 is 12 residues long. Germline CDR1 and CDR2: MDHEN and SYDVKM. V shed 3 bases and J shed 3 bases, with 5 bases lying between them. The CDR3 nucleotides read TGTGCCAGCAGTTTGTGGGACACTGAAGCTTTCTTT. Residues: CASSLWDTEAFF.

The chain is built from TRBV28 and TRBJ1-5; no firm D call. Looked up from germline, CDR1 is MDHEN and CDR2 is SYDVKM. The CDR3 length is 12 residues. The ends were cut back, 2 bases at V and 7 bases at J, with 6 bases in the middle. Here the CDR3 reads CASSLQGQPQHF. The CDR3 bases are TGTGCCAGCAGTTTACAAGGGCAGCCCCAGCATTTT.

The chain's CDR3 is CASGTREETQYF. CDR3 sequence (DNA): TGTGCCAGCGGGACCCGGGAAGAGACCCAGTACTTC. This sequence joins TRBV7-2 and TRBJ2-5; D is possibly TRBD1 or TRBD2 (5 bases each). CDR3 length: 12 amino acids. Trimming stripped 8 bases from V and 3 bases from J, with 10 bases between. CDR1 and CDR2 (germline): SGHTA, FQGNSA. Full variable domain (rest looked up from reference TRBV7-2 and TRBJ2-5): GAGVSQSPSNKVTEKGKDVELRCDPISGHTALYWYRQSLGQGLEFLIYFQGNSAPDKSGLPSDRFSAERTGGSVSTLTIQRTQQEDSAVYLCASGTREETQYFGPGTRLLVL.

The gene calls are TRBV6-2 or TRBV6-3 and TRBJ2-3, with no clear D. V lost 4 bases and J lost 4, with 3 bases in between. Germline lookup yields CDR1 MNHEY and CDR2 SVGEGT. This CDR3 comprises 11 residues. As DNA, the CDR3 is TGTGCCAGCAGTTTGTCAGATACGCAGTATTTT. This translates into CASSLSDTQYF.

This clone has a single count. The chain employs TRBV3-1 (or the pseudogene TRBV3-2) and TRBJ1-5, with D maybe TRBD1 (5 bases). Trimming pared 0 bases from V and 7 bases from J, leaving 10 bases between. CDR3 length: 14 residues. From germline, CDR1 is LGHDT and CDR2 YNNKEL (reference sequence). CDR3 region: CASSQDSGRQPQHF. The CDR3 DNA follows: TGTGCCAGCAGCCAAGATTCAGGGCGGCAGCCCCAGCATTTT.

This clone has only a few counts. The chain joins TRBV28 to TRBJ1-3; no clear D. V gave up 2 bases and J gave up 0 bases, with 14 bases separating them. The germline V gene encodes CDR1 MDHEN and CDR2 SYDVKM. This CDR3 has 17 amino acids. CDR3 sequence reads: CASSLGSRGGSGNTIYF. The CDR3 DNA reads as TGTGCCAGCAGTTTAGGTAGCCGAGGCGGCTCTGGAAACACCATATATTTT.

The chain links TRBV7-8 to TRBJ1-1; D ambiguous. This CDR3 is built from 15 residues. The V end lost 1 base, the J end lost 0 bases, and 9 bases lay between the germline ends. CDR1 is SGHVS, CDR2 FQNEAQ, per germline. The DNA of the CDR3 is TGTGCCAGCAGCTTAGGGGTCGCGTTGAACACTGAAGCTTTCTTT. Its protein product is CASSLGVALNTEAFF.

This chain uses TRBV14 with TRBJ2-3; 10 nucleotides line up with TRBD2. V lost 8 bases, J lost 3 bases, and 8 bases stayed unmatched. Looked up from germline, CDR1 is SGHDN and CDR2 is FVKESK. This CDR3 spans 15 amino acids. CDR3 coding DNA: TGTGCCAGCGGGGAGCGGGGGGGCCTGACAGATACGCAGTATTTT. Translated: CASGERGGLTDTQYF. Full variable domain (rest looked up from reference TRBV14 and TRBJ2-3): EAGVTQFPSHSVIEKGQTVTLRCDPISGHDNLYWYRRVMGKEIKFLLHFVKESKQDESGMPNNRFLAERTGGTYSTLKVQPAELEDSGVYFCASGERGGLTDTQYFGPGTRLTVL.

This chain connects TRBV5-1 to TRBJ1-5; TRBD1 agrees at 7 bases. The CDR3 has 15 residues. Germline loops: CDR1 SGHRS, CDR2 YFSETQ. V dropped 0 bases and J dropped 4; count of bases not matched to a gene: 4. For the CDR3, the DNA is TGCGCCAGCAGCTTGGCAGGGGGGGAAAATCAGCCCCAGCATTTT. Translating it yields CASSLAGGENQPQHF.

The V and J genes are TRBV6-6 and TRBJ1-1; 10 nucleotides align to TRBD1. CDR3 length: 14 residues. V lost 5 bases, J lost 4 bases, and 4 bases stayed unmatched. CDR1 is MNHNY and CDR2 is SVGAGI in the germline V gene (reference sequence). The CDR3 loop is CASSPGQGITEAFF. CDR3 DNA: TGTGCCAGCAGTCCGGGACAGGGGATCACTGAAGCTTTCTTT.

This clone showed up just a few times. The chain couples TRBV4-3 to TRBJ2-1; TRBD1 might be the D (5 bases). Looked up from germline, CDR1 is LGHNA and CDR2 is YSLEER. This CDR3 comprises 16 residues. The V end was cut by 5 bases, the J end by 7 bases, with 21 bases between. The CDR3 region is CASSTRRGSFANEQFF. CDR3 DNA sequence: TGCGCCAGCAGCACAAGAAGGGGTTCGTTTGCGAATGAGCAGTTCTTC.

The J gene is TRBJ1-1, the V gene TRBV10-3; 9 bases fit TRBD1. CDR3 length: 16 residues. Germline assignment: CDR1 ENHRY and CDR2 SYGVKD. V trimming: 8 bases; J trimming: 2 bases; junction bases outside the gene matches: 12. CDR3 sequence: CAIQPTYRGRNTEAFF. The CDR3 nucleotides are TGTGCCATCCAACCGACCTACAGGGGGCGAAACACTGAAGCTTTCTTT.

V gene TRBV3-1 (or the pseudogene TRBV3-2) combines with J gene TRBJ2-5; D is unresolved. Deletions cut 0 bases from V and 5 bases from J, with 10 bases between. The CDR3 runs to 14 residues. Looked up from germline, CDR1 is LGHDT and CDR2 is YNNKEL (reference sequence). The CDR3 coding sequence is TGTGCCAGCAGCCAAGATGCCGCGACGGAGACCCAGTACTTC. This encodes CASSQDAATETQYF.

The chain carries TRBV12-3 or TRBV12-4 and TRBJ1-1, with a weak D call TRBD1 (5 bases). The germline V and J ends were trimmed by 3 bases and 3 bases, with 8 bases remaining between them. The CDR3 loop spans 13 amino acids. The CDR3 DNA follows: TGTGCCAGCAGTTTCGGGGGGTACACTGAAGCTTTCTTT. This translates into CASSFGGYTEAFF.

The V and J genes are TRBV9 and TRBJ2-5; the D gene could be TRBD1 or TRBD2 (5 bases each). This CDR3 spans 15 amino acids. V lost 0 bases and J 6 bases, leaving 15 bases between the germline ends. Germline CDR1 reads SGDLS; CDR2 reads YYNGEE. The CDR3 region has the DNA TGTGCCAGCAGCGTAGAAGAGGGGTTGGGAAAGACCCAGTACTTC. It yields the protein CASSVEEGLGKTQYF.

The J gene is TRBJ2-3, the V gene TRBV11-3; 7 nucleotides agree with TRBD2. In germline, CDR1 is SGHNT, CDR2 YENEEA. V dropped 8 bases and J dropped 8; count of bases not matched to a gene: 7. CDR3 size: 12 residues. In nucleotides, the CDR3 is TGTGCCAGCGGCAGACCGGGAGGTACGCAGTATTTT. It encodes CASGRPGGTQYF. Variable domain in full (rest from reference TRBV11-3 and TRBJ2-3): EAGVVQSPRYKIIEKKQPVAFWCNPISGHNTLYWYLQNLGQGPELLIRYENEEAVDDSQLPKDRFSAERLKGVDSTLKIQPAELGDSAVYLCASGRPGGTQYFGPGTRLTVL.

The chain links TRBV4-3 to TRBJ2-7, with 8 bases lining up with TRBD1. The CDR3 runs 16 residues. J was trimmed by 2 bases and V by 1 base; bases with no gene match: 7. Germline-derived CDR1 and CDR2 are LGHNA and YSLEER. The CDR3 bases are TGCGCCAGCAGCCAAGCAACAGGGGGTTTCCCCTACGAGCAGTACTTC. Its protein product is CASSQATGGFPYEQYF.

CDR3 amino acids: CASSVAAEQETQYF. CDR3 nucleotide sequence: TGTGCCAGCAGCGTAGCGGCGGAACAAGAGACCCAGTACTTC. The chain employs TRBV9 and TRBJ2-5; D call uncertain. This CDR3 has 14 residues. The germline V and J ends were trimmed by 0 bases and 2 bases, with 8 bases remaining between them. Germline V lookup: CDR1 SGDLS, CDR2 YYNGEE.

The chain recombines TRBV24-1 with TRBJ1-4; possible D gene TRBD1, 5 bases. Per the germline V gene, CDR1 is KGHDR and CDR2 is SFDVKD. V gave up 7 bases and J gave up 8 bases, with 16 bases separating them. The CDR3 has 14 residues. Here the CDR3 reads CATRPGRHEEKLFF. The CDR3 region has the DNA TGTGCCACCAGGCCGGGACGACACGAGGAAAAACTGTTTTTT.